This T cell receptor (beta chain) was retrieved from a study of cytomegalovirus exposure and HLA in healthy donors. Per the germline V gene, CDR1 is MGHRA and CDR2 is YSYEKL. The CDR3 runs to 15 residues. Germline trimming cut 2 bases from V and 7 bases from J; bases unmatched to any gene: 7. Use of 60 Vbeta and 13 Jbeta primers characterized the PCR. Assay: immunoSEQ multiplex PCR; the TCRdb copy retains only in-frame clones and omits some. Of just over 150,000 clones listed, 60% to 80% are singletons. The J gene is TRBJ1-4, the V gene TRBV4-1; the match to TRBD1 covers 7 bases. Input material: PBMCs. The receptor was derived from a woman aged 50 to 65 in good health and CMV-seropositive. The CDR3 nucleotides are TGCGCCAGCAGCCAAAATACCAGGACAGGTGAAAAACTGTTTTTT. It translates to CASSQNTRTGEKLFF.